This T cell receptor beta chain was recorded in a study of T cells in Graves' hyperthyroidism and ophthalmopathy. A note on this clonotype: The antigen is unknown.

CDR3 size: 14 residues. Trimming removed 0 bases from V and 1 base from J, with 9 bases in between. From germline, CDR1 is DFQATT and CDR2 SNEGSKA (reference sequence). Uncontrolled infection, other autoimmune disease, pregnancy or lactation led to exclusion. Cells are PBMCs isolated from roughly 10 ml of fresh blood. Amplification targeted TCR beta CDR3 regions from RNA transcripts. The primer set for the first-round RT-PCR of the TCR CDR3 was HTBI. One entry per CDR3 protein results from TCRdb running MiXCR on the multiplex PCR reads. Of hundreds of thousands of distinct CDR3 sequences in the sample, just over 35% were seen once. Study-wide findings and caveats: Blood also carried most thyroid clonotypes expanded above 0.001. Before onset, ophthalmopathy was predicted by the model a median approximately 6.6 months earlier.

Material: blood. V is TRBV20-1 and J is TRBJ1-2; D is unresolved. The clonotype comes from a woman in her forties with Graves' hyperthyroidism. The CDR3 DNA sequence: TGCAGTGCTAGAGATCTTAAAAATAACTATGGCTACACCTTC. It codes for CSARDLKNNYGYTF.